Presented here are 14 T cell receptor beta chains from one specimen sequenced in a study of blood T cell repertoires in COVID-19. Data came from immunoSEQ multiplex PCR; TCRdb stores just in-frame clones and leaves some out. This sample has a few hundred thousand clones, with about 87% found just once. Sequenced: PBMCs or T cells enriched from blood (not recorded which). Receptors originate from a woman aged 45-65 years who had recovered from COVID-19.

This chain connects TRBV7-8 to TRBJ1-2; TRBD1 matches 7 bases. The CDR3 is made up of 13 amino acids. V was pared by 0 bases and J by 12 bases, with 7 bases of the junction left unmatched. Germline V CDR1 and CDR2: SGHVS, FQNEAQ. The CDR3: CASSLAGTDPDTF. The CDR3 region has the DNA TGTGCCAGCAGCTTAGCCGGGACAGACCCTGACACCTTC.

The rearrangement joins TRBV7-9 to TRBJ1-2; D remains ambiguous. The V end lost 5 bases, the J end lost 4 bases, and 11 bases lay between the germline ends. This CDR3 spans 13 amino acids. CDR1 and CDR2 from the germline V gene are SEHNR and FQNEAQ (reference sequence). DNA of the CDR3: TGTGCCAGCAGCCCGCGGCCACTCTATGGCTACACCTTC. The encoded protein is CASSPRPLYGYTF.

About this clone itself: Other DNA sequences in this specimen translate into the identical CDR3. The chain employs TRBV5-1 and TRBJ1-2; a weak D match, TRBD1 (5 bases). Looked up from germline, CDR1 is SGHRS and CDR2 is YFSETQ. Trimming left V 0 bases short and J 6 bases short, with 6 bases between. This CDR3 has 12 amino acids. The chain's CDR3 is CASSLAGDGYTF. The CDR3 nucleotides read TGCGCCAGCAGCTTGGCGGGGGATGGCTACACCTTC.

The chain joins TRBV10-3 to TRBJ2-2, with 11 bases lining up with TRBD1. The trim removed 8 bases at V and 4 bases at J, leaving 0 bases unmatched. This CDR3 is 13 amino acids long. The germline V gene encodes CDR1 ENHRY and CDR2 SYGVKD. CDR3 residues: CAIGQGATGELFF. Written as DNA, the CDR3 is TGTGCCATCGGACAGGGGGCCACCGGGGAGCTGTTTTTT.

The chain is built from TRBV9 and TRBJ1-3; D call uncertain. This CDR3 has 15 residues. Germline V lookup: CDR1 SGDLS, CDR2 YYNGEE. V was pared by 0 bases and J by 3 bases, with 10 bases between. DNA of the CDR3: TGTGCCAGCAGCGTAGGCCCGGGAGGTGGAAACACCATATATTTT. It translates to CASSVGPGGGNTIYF.

The rearrangement links TRBV6-5 to TRBJ1-6; D remains ambiguous. The V end lost 7 bases, the J end lost 6 bases, and 13 bases lay between the germline ends. CDR1 is MNHEY and CDR2 is SVGAGI in the germline V gene. The CDR3 has 14 residues. This CDR3 reads CASIEGGSNSPLHF. In DNA form, the CDR3 reads TGTGCCAGCATCGAGGGTGGAAGTAATTCACCCCTCCACTTT.

The V call is TRBV7-2, the J call TRBJ1-6; D is unresolved. Per the germline V gene, CDR1 is SGHTA and CDR2 is FQGNSA. CDR3 length: 14 residues. V was trimmed by 5 bases and J by 5 bases, leaving 10 bases between them. This CDR3 is CASSPSQDNSPLHF. The CDR3 DNA is TGTGCCAGCAGCCCGAGCCAGGATAATTCACCCCTCCACTTT.

This clone appeared once. The CDR3 DNA reads as TGTGCCAGCACCGGTCGGCGGCCGAACGAGGGGAACACTGAAGCTTTCTTT. Its translation is CASTGRRPNEGNTEAFF. The chain recombines TRBV5-5 with TRBJ1-1; no clear D gene. The CDR3 consists of 17 residues. Germline values: CDR1 SGHKS, CDR2 YYEKEE (reference sequence). V was cut by 6 bases and J by 1 base, with 22 bases left in between.

Comment on this clone: Other DNA sequences within the sample encode an identical CDR3. The genes are TRBV25-1 and TRBJ1-6; 11 nucleotides align to TRBD1. The CDR3 extends over 14 amino acids. V lost 5 bases and J lost 7; bases outside the gene matches: 1. The germline gives CDR1 MGHDK, CDR2 SYGVNS. The chain's CDR3 is CASSRDRGNSPLHF. CDR3 coding DNA: TGTGCCAGCAGTAGGGACAGGGGGAATTCACCCCTCCACTTT.

This chain connects TRBV6-5 to TRBJ2-2, with D perhaps TRBD2 (7 bases). The V end lost 4 bases, the J end lost 4 bases, and 13 bases lay between the germline ends. The CDR3 runs 15 residues. Germline V gene lookup returns CDR1 MNHEY and CDR2 SVGAGI. DNA for the CDR3: TGTGCCAGCAGTTCCGAGGGGGGGAGCACCGGGGAGCTGTTTTTT. It specifies CASSSEGGSTGELFF.

The chain combines TRBV7-2 with TRBJ2-1; D is possibly TRBD2 (5 bases). Germline assignment: CDR1 SGHTA and CDR2 FQGNSA. The CDR3 is 15 amino acids. V gave up 6 bases and J gave up 6 bases, with 18 bases separating them. In DNA, the CDR3 is TGTGCCAGCAGTTCAACGATGGACTCTCGCAATGAGCAGTTCTTC. As protein: CASSSTMDSRNEQFF.

CDR3 DNA: TGTGCCAGCAGCGTAGGGACGGGAACGCAGTTCTTC. It translates to CASSVGTGTQFF. The chain uses TRBV9 and TRBJ2-1; D possibly corresponds to TRBD2 (5 bases). CDR3 length: 12 amino acids. V was clipped by 0 bases and J by 12 bases, with 10 bases between them. Germline V CDR1 and CDR2: SGDLS, YYNGEE.

The CDR3 coding sequence is TGTGCCAGCAGCTTATCCGACAGGGGCTACGAGCAGTACTTC. Encoded protein: CASSLSDRGYEQYF. The chain couples TRBV7-8 to TRBJ2-7, with TRBD1 matching over 8 bases. Germline lookup yields CDR1 SGHVS and CDR2 FQNEAQ. The CDR3 is 14 amino acids. V dropped 2 bases and J dropped 3; count of bases not matched to a gene: 3.

V gene TRBV6-5 combines with J gene TRBJ2-3, with a weak D call TRBD2 (5 bases). CDR3 length: 15 residues. Trimming cost V 2 bases and J 3 bases, with 12 bases left between them. CDR1 and CDR2 (germline): MNHEY, SVGAGI. Here the CDR3 DNA reads TGTGCCAGCAGTTACAATTCGCGGGCGACAGATACGCAGTATTTT. It specifies CASSYNSRATDTQYF.